This T cell receptor beta chain was identified in a study of cytomegalovirus exposure and HLA in healthy donors (dated by TCRdb to 2016 to 2017). Broadly, across the study: In an earlier analysis of approximately 500 of the donors, 276 Gb of sequence data and some 100 million unique TCR beta sequences from approximately 180 million T cells were reported. The genetic ancestry cluster associated with self-reported Caucasian donors included roughly 84% of the roughly 380 genotyped donors. Typing coverage differed by locus: A, B, C, DRB1 and DQB1 were typed in roughly 629-630 donors, DQA1 in approximately 520, DPA1 in 600 to 610, and DPB1 in 450 to 480. Across 398 genotyped donors of the cohort, an average of approximately 200,000 unique TCR beta nucleotide sequences per donor were sequenced, and 15% to 20% of those sequences were non-productive. High-throughput TCR immunosequencing, statistical association of individual TCRs with disease status, and machine learning were combined to predict cytomegalovirus infection status. A later genetic analysis used genome-wide SNP genotypes for about 55% of the 666 donors, treating that subset as a discovery cohort. The T cell repertoires of 666 subjects were profiled by immunosequencing and related to cytomegalovirus serostatus. Every repertoire in the discovery cohort had been generated on one and the same sequencing platform. Donor age, sex, ethnicity and CMV serostatus were compiled together with the repertoire data. Rather than using new phenotypic data, the later analysis identified candidate immune exposures from TCR beta sequences and from how often those sequences occurred across donors. Roughly 5 DR-DQ haplotypes were handled as single units for association and clustering because linkage in the cohort was strong. An early release covering some 640 HLA-typed donors comprised 250 to 350 gigabases of sequencing data and tens of millions of unique TCR sequences. The study aimed to test whether signatures of past pathogen exposure could be identified by cataloging public T cell receptors. Along with the approximately 620-subject first cohort, a separate validation cohort of over a hundred different subjects was used. To decide whether each TCR beta V gene segment behaved as functional or pseudogenic, an earlier analysis of some 600 of the donors relied on high-throughput TCR beta sequencing. HLA typing included class I and class II loci at four-digit resolution. A later analysis re-examined previously published TCR beta repertoires from 610 or so donors and added high-resolution HLA genotyping to investigate patterns of TCR occurrence.

Comment on this clone: The antigen it recognizes is unknown. Base qualities are not recorded, but no much larger clone differs from it by a single base.

The cohort consisted of 670 or so healthy bone marrow donors. All cohort members were sampled while nominally healthy, although unrecorded immune exposures were likely present. The donor was CMV seropositive and was included in the group of 289 seropositive cohort members. Every donor gave a peripheral blood sample, and the peripheral blood mononuclear cells from that sample were used for TCR beta sequencing. Genomic DNA was extracted from the blood cell samples with the Qiagen DNeasy Blood Extraction Kit. Library preparation employed the immunoSEQ multiplex PCR assay. For the multiplex PCR, a mixture combining 60 forward primers for TCR Vbeta segments and 13 reverse primers for TCR Jbeta segments was used. Amplification of the CDR3 region of rearranged TCR beta genes was performed with a multiplex PCR assay on genomic DNA. On the Illumina HiSeq System, the amplified TCR beta libraries were sequenced as 87-base-pair reads. The paper's data handling went like this. In a later analysis, tens of millions of unique TCR beta chains were counted across the approximately 640 repertoires, and around 10 million of these chains were shared by at least two donors. A nearest-neighbor algorithm error-corrected the raw reads and collapsed the reads into unique sequences, merging closely related sequences to remove PCR and sequencing errors. Alignment of CDR3 sequences to IMGT reference sequences was used to assign V, D and J gene segments. For a sequence to be retained, a match of at least six nucleotides to both a V gene segment and a J gene segment was required. A rearrangement was called productive if the CDR3 had no stop codons and remained in frame with V and J, and every other rearrangement was called non-productive. Following IMGT convention, CDR3 was defined as the stretch from the second conserved V-encoded cysteine to the conserved J-encoded phenylalanine. Sequences without an unambiguous match to a single V gene segment were excluded from the earlier analysis of 450 to 650 of the donors. In an earlier analysis of 500 to 750 of the donors, V segments were called functional above 56.7% productive rearrangements and were called segregating when the between-donor standard deviation exceeded 5%. A statistical classification framework was developed to diagnose cytomegalovirus status using the catalog of TCR beta chain sequences. V and J gene assignment, in a later analysis, came from comparing TCR nucleotide sequences with IMGT/GENE-DB human TR gene sequences. Using the TCRdist pipeline, a later analysis assigned CDR3 sequences along with most-parsimonious VDJ recombination scenarios. A later analysis defined each TCR beta chain by its CDR3 amino acid sequence plus V-gene family, and excluded reads lacking a unique V-gene family. To address suspected cross-contamination and a sequencing artifact, a later analysis removed under 600 highly shared, low-generation-probability nucleotide sequences. For each public chain, a later analysis derived a clonal expansion index from normalized ranks of inferred template counts within each repertoire. In a later analysis, generation probabilities were computed with a VDJ recombination model fitted to out-of-frame rearrangements, and the resulting probabilities were checked against IGoR. Hypergeometric tests were used in a later analysis to score TCR-TCR, TCR-HLA and TCR-CMV co-occurrence, with a repertoire-size bias correction applied to the TCR pairs. A later analysis estimated false discovery rates by permuting HLA or CMV assignments 20 times. In a later analysis, co-occurring TCRs were grouped using DBSCAN, and TCRdist sequence similarity was added for clustering within HLA-allele-positive subsets. Repertoires with fewer than 30,000 or more than 120,000 public chains were left out of co-occurrence clustering, as were five repertoires with anomalous nucleotide sharing. Sourced from immuneACCESS, this table was stored by TCRdb with only in-frame sequences that have V and J called. A share of the clones is absent; for the studies checked, an unresolved V gene accounts for under half, and the remainder has no known explanation. Clone size and the V and J calls come from that table; the DNA yielded D and trimming. For this sample there are more than 150,000 clones; 84% appear just once. The biggest ten clones account for roughly 2.6% of the sample.

What the work shows at the level of the full study, not this receptor alone: HLA typing was unavailable for some donors at each locus, so association tests used only the typed subset. In a later genetic analysis, fewer N-insertions in productive TCRs were reported among donors in an Asian-associated ancestry cluster than the roughly 700-donor mean. At a false discovery rate of 0.05, a later analysis linked 16,951 TCR beta sequences to specific HLA alleles. For the cohort, immune exposure information was limited to CMV serostatus. Strong co-occurrence of HLA alleles, especially DR and DQ, made assigning TCR associations to individual alleles difficult. Three of the identified cytomegalovirus-associated TCR beta chains were confirmed in vitro to be specific for cytomegalovirus antigens. In this cohort, only TCR beta chains were sequenced, and detectable features were limited by the absence of alpha or paired-chain data. A further reported finding was that TCR beta sequences accurately predicted the HLA-A and HLA-B alleles for most subjects in the first cohort. According to a later analysis, parvovirus B19, influenza, CMV and Epstein-Barr virus appeared linked to several top co-occurrence clusters. Most TCR sequences were observed very rarely across donors, whereas some public TCRs were present in many individuals. The authors suggested that the approach could potentially be generalized to other disease states and immunological phenotypes. In an earlier analysis of a few hundred of the donors, most TCR beta V segments were observed in productive rearrangements about 87% or about 30% of the time, broadly matching IMGT annotations. A later analysis found that most CMV-associated TCR beta chains appeared HLA-restricted, with HLA associations seemingly driven largely by CMV exposure. Sequencing depth was assumed to be roughly uniform across donors in the presence/absence analyses, though that assumption may not hold. Cytomegalovirus status was reported to be diagnosed by the classifier with high specificity and sensitivity in both the original and validation cohorts. In a later analysis, HLA-associated TCR beta chains showed more clonal expansion and lower generation probabilities than non-associated chains that were equally common. In a later genetic analysis, a missense DCLRE1C variant was associated with V-gene and J-gene trimming of TCR beta chains, and the association was replicated in an independent cohort. Seventeen rarely observed V segments, including chromosome 9 orphons, were excluded from the earlier analysis of several hundred of the donors because counts were too low. Linkage disequilibrium might explain the correlated functional status among segregating V segments, but an unknown experimental factor could not be ruled out. In the study, around 150 TCR beta chains were listed as associated with cytomegalovirus. A group of highly shared sequence variants was considered likely to be a technical artifact of the sequencing pipeline. In a later analysis, TCR association rates were found to vary across HLA loci, with the most associated TCRs seen for DRB1 alleles and the fewest for HLA-C alleles.

The sequenced sample was PBMCs. The TCR originated in a woman in her fifties or sixties in good health and CMV-seropositive.

The CDR3 corresponds to CASNTGTGAYEQYF. In nucleotide form, the sequence is TGTGCCAGCAATACCGGGACAGGGGCCTACGAGCAGTACTTC. The chain links TRBV6-1 with TRBJ2-7; 10 junctional bases match TRBD1. Trimming leaves V shorter by 7 bases and J shorter by 2 bases, with the junction holding 5 bases beyond the gene matches. The CDR3 runs 14 residues from the cysteine to the phenylalanine. The only DNA kept is the CDR3, 42 bases in frame from the first base. The germline V gene supplies CDR1 MNHNS and CDR2 SASEGT.